The clone carrying this T cell receptor (beta chain) was counted a few times. The antigen is not known. The data derive from a study of blood T cells in healthy people across ages. Study-wide points: Relative to aged donors, long-lived donors carried more naive CD4+ cells and displayed higher diversity.

This CDR3 is 19 amino acids long. Germline trimming cut 1 base from V and 4 bases from J; bases unmatched to any gene: 17. Germline values: CDR1 SGHTA, CDR2 FQGNSA. A second PCR, run for roughly 7 to 12 cycles, used a sample-barcoded 5' primer plus a J-beta primer mix. TCRdb itself ran the 5' RACE reads through MiXCR, one entry per CDR3 protein. The sample has about 560,000 distinct CDR3 sequences, 27% seen once. These records were also assigned to another study, of T cells of mothers and their children. This second report adds: The second PCR's M1S primer added sample barcodes and 2-4 random nucleotides. Related mother-child pairs showed slightly, non-significantly higher overlap than unrelated pairs.

The sequencing input was blood. This chain joins TRBV7-2 and TRBJ1-2; TRBD1 aligns across 8 bases. This clonotype was obtained from a boy aged 2 to 10 in good health. The CDR3 loop reads CASSLERTGSFTMVYGYTF. In DNA, the CDR3 is TGTGCCAGCAGCTTAGAGAGGACAGGGAGTTTTACTATGGTCTATGGCTACACCTTC.